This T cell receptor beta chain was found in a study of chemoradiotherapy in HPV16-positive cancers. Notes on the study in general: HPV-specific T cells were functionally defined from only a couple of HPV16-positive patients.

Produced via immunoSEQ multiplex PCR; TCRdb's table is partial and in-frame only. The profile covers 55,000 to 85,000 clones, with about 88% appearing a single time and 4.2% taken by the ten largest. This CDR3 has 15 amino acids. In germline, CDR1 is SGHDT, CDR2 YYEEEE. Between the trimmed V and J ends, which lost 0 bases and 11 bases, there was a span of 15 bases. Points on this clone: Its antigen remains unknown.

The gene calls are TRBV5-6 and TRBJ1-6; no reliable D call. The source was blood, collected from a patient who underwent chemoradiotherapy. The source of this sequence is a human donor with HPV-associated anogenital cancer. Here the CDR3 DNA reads TGTGCCAGCAGCTTGGGGCATACAACACTTCCACCCCTCCACTTT. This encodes CASSLGHTTLPPLHF.